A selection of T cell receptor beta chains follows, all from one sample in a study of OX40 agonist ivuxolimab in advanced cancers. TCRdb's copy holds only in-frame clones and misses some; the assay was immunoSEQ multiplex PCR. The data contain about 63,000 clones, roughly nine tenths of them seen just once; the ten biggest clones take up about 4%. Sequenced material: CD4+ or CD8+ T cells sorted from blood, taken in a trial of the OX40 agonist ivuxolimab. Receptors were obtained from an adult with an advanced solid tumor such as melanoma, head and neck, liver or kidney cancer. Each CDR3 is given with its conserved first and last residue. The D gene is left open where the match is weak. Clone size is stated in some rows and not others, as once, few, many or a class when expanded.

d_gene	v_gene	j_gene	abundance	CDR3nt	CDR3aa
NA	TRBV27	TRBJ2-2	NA	TGTGCCAGCAGTTTAGGTAACAGGGAAGGTTCCGGGGAGCTGTTTTTT	CASSLGNREGSGELFF
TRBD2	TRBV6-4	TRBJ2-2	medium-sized	TGTGCCAGCAGTGTTGCGGGAGGAACCGGGGAGCTGTTTTTT	CASSVAGGTGELFF
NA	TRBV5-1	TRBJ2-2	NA	TGCGCCAGCAGCTTGATTTGGGAGGAGCTGTTTTTT	CASSLIWEELFF
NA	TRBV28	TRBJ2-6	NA	TGTGCCAGCAGTTTCCCTGCAGGGAATTACCCTGGGGCCAACGTCCTGACTTTC	CASSFPAGNYPGANVLTF
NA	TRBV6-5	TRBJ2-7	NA	TGTGCCAGCAGTTACTTCCAGGGGGGGGCCGAGCAGTACTTC	CASSYFQGGAEQYF
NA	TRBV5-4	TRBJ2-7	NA	TGTGCCAGCAGCCCTGGGGTCGGAAACTACGAGCAGTACTTC	CASSPGVGNYEQYF
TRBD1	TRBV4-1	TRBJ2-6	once	TGCGCCAGCAGCCAACTCTTGGGACAGGGGGCTTTACACGTCCTGACTTTC	CASSQLLGQGALHVLTF
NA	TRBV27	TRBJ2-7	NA	TGTGCCAGCAGCGGAAGCGTTGGGGAAACCACCTACGAGCAGTACTTC	CASSGSVGETTYEQYF
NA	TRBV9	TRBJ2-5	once	TGTGCCAGCACCCTCGGTGCCCTGATGGAGACCCAGTACTTC	CASTLGALMETQYF
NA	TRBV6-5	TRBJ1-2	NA	TGTGCCAGCAGTTATCATTCAGAGTATGGCTACACCTTC	CASSYHSEYGYTF
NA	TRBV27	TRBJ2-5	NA	TGTGCCAGCAGTTTAGTCAGGGGCGCGGAGACCCAGTACTTC	CASSLVRGAETQYF
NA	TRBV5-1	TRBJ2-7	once	TGCGCCAGCAGCTTGAGGACGACCTACGAGCAGTACTTC	CASSLRTTYEQYF
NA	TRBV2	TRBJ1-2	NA	TGTGCCAGCAGTACTCAGGGGCCTGGCTACACCTTC	CASSTQGPGYTF
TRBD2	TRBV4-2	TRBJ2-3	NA	TGTGCCAGCAGCCATGACCCGACTAGCGGCTACACAGATACGCAGTATTTT	CASSHDPTSGYTDTQYF
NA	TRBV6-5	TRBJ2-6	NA	TGTGCCAGCAGTTACCAGAGGTCCTTTGGGGCCAACGTCCTGACTTTC	CASSYQRSFGANVLTF
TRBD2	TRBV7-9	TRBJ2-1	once	TGTGCCAGCAGCTCGGGACTAGCGGGAGTTGGATACAATGAGCAGTTCTTC	CASSSGLAGVGYNEQFF
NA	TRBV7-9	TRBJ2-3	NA	TGTGCCAGCAGCTTCTATGCGGGTTCCACAGATACGCAGTATTTT	CASSFYAGSTDTQYF
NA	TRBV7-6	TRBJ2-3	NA	TGTGCCAGCAGCTCTAAACTAGGAGATACGCAGTATTTT	CASSSKLGDTQYF
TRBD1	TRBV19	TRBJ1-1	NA	TGTGCCAGTAGTACGATCACAGGGGTTTGGACTGAAGCTTTCTTT	CASSTITGVWTEAFF
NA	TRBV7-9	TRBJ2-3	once	TGTGCCAGCAGGGACGGGAAAACCAGCACAGATACGCAGTATTTT	CASRDGKTSTDTQYF
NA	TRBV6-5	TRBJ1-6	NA	TGTGCCAGCAGCCCGGACAGCGTTAAAAATTCACCCCTCCACTTT	CASSPDSVKNSPLHF
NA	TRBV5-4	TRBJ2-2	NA	TGTGCCAGCAGCCGAGGGGAGAGCGGGGAGCTGTTTTTT	CASSRGESGELFF
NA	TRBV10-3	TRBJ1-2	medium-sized	TGTGCCACCCAAGAGCCTTCCCGCGCTATAAGTGTCAGCGGCTACACCTTC	CATQEPSRAISVSGYTF
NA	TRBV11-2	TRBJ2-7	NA	TGTGCCAGCAGCTTAGTCAGCGAGCAGTACTTC	CASSLVSEQYF
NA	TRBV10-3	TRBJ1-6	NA	TGTGCCATCAGTGCAGGCGCAAGCTCCTATAATTCACCCCTCCACTTT	CAISAGASSYNSPLHF
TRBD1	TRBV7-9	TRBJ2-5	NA	TGTGCCAGCAGCCCCAGAGACAGGGATGTAGAGACCCAGTACTTC	CASSPRDRDVETQYF
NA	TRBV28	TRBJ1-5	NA	TGTGCCAGCAGTTTAGTAATAGGGACCTATCAGCCCCAGCATTTT	CASSLVIGTYQPQHF
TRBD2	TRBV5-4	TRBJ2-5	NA	TGTGCCAGCAGCTTGGTAGCTAGCGGGGGATTGCAGGAGACCCAGTACTTC	CASSLVASGGLQETQYF
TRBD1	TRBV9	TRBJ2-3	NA	TGTGCCAGCAGCGTAGGGACAGGGGAGGGCGATACGCAGTATTTT	CASSVGTGEGDTQYF
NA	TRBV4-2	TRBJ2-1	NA	TGTGCCAGCAGCCAAGCCAGGTTGGATGAGCAGTTCTTC	CASSQARLDEQFF
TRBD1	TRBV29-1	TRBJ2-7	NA	TGCAGCGTCCAGGGGGTTGGCGAGCAGTACTTC	CSVQGVGEQYF
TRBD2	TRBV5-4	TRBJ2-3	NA	TGTGCCAGCAGGGCAGCGGGGGGCTACACAGATACGCAGTATTTT	CASRAAGGYTDTQYF
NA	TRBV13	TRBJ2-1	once	TGTGCCAGCAGCTTATCGCCGGGTAATGAGCAGTTCTTC	CASSLSPGNEQFF
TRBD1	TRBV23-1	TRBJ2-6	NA	TGCGCCAGCAGTCAATCAATCTCGACAGGGGAAGCTGGGGCCAACGTCCTGACTTTC	CASSQSISTGEAGANVLTF
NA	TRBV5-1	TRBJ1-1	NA	TGCGCCAGCAGCTTGTGGGGGTACACTGAAGCTTTCTTT	CASSLWGYTEAFF
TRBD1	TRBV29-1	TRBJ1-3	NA	TGCAGCGCGGGGGGGACAGGCGAAATCTCTGGAAACACCATATATTTT	CSAGGTGEISGNTIYF
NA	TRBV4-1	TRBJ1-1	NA	TGCGCCAGCAGCCAAGTCGGAGGGGCTACTGAAGCTTTCTTT	CASSQVGGATEAFF
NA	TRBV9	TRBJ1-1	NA	TGTGCCAGCAGCGTAGTTCACACAGGAGAAGCTTTCTTT	CASSVVHTGEAFF
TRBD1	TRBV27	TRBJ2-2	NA	TGTGCCAGCAGTTTAACCCCCGGGACAGGGGAGACCGGGGAGCTGTTTTTT	CASSLTPGTGETGELFF
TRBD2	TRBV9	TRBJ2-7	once	TGTGCCAGCAGCGTGCAGCGGGATTTTTCCTACGAGCAGTACTTC	CASSVQRDFSYEQYF